A single sample gave rise to the 19 T cell receptor beta chains below, sequenced in a study of blood T cell repertoires in COVID-19. Only in-frame clones appear in the TCRdb table, and some are missing; sequencing was by immunoSEQ multiplex PCR. The sample lists about 140,000 clones; 70% to 90% were seen once. Sample: peripheral blood. The receptors here all came from a human donor in a cohort sampled during active COVID-19.

V usage is TRBV6-4 and J usage is TRBJ2-7, with 11 bases lining up with TRBD2. Germline trimming cut 7 bases from V and 3 bases from J; bases unmatched to any gene: 8. This CDR3 comprises 15 residues. The germline CDR1 and CDR2 sequences are MRHNA and SNTAGT. This CDR3 reads CASTDEGLADYEQYF. CDR3 in DNA: TGTGCCAGCACTGATGAGGGACTAGCGGACTACGAGCAGTACTTC.

This chain links TRBV9 with TRBJ2-5; a possible D gene is TRBD2 (5 bases). CDR3 size: 13 residues. Per germline, CDR1 SGDLS and CDR2 YYNGEE. V lost 3 bases to trimming and J lost 2 bases, with 8 bases between them. Here the CDR3 reads CASSGADQETQYF. CDR3 DNA: TGTGCCAGCAGCGGAGCGGATCAAGAGACCCAGTACTTC.

The chain couples TRBV7-9 to TRBJ2-7; the D gene is possibly TRBD2 (6 bases). V lost 5 bases to trimming and J lost 1 base, with 21 bases between them. CDR3 length: 17 residues. Looked up from germline, CDR1 is SEHNR and CDR2 is FQNEAQ (reference sequence). CDR3 coding DNA: TGTGCCAGCAGCGGCGGCCCCCGTAGCGGAAGGTCCTACGAGCAGTACTTC. Translation: CASSGGPRSGRSYEQYF.

This chain uses TRBV15 with TRBJ1-5; D is unresolved. Germline CDR1 and CDR2: LNHNV and YYDKDF (reference sequence). This CDR3 contains 15 residues. Trimming took off 6 bases at V and 0 bases at J, with 12 bases between the two ends. CDR3 loop: CATSYRGYSNQPQHF. In DNA, the CDR3 is TGTGCCACCAGTTATCGGGGATATAGCAATCAGCCCCAGCATTTT. Full variable domain (rest looked up from reference TRBV15 and TRBJ1-5): DAMVIQNPRYQVTQFGKPVTLSCSQTLNHNVMYWYQQKSSQAPKLLFHYYDKDFNNEADTPDNFQSRRPNTSFCFLDIRSPGLGDTAMYLCATSYRGYSNQPQHFGDGTRLSIL.

V and J are TRBV6-5 and TRBJ2-7, with a weak D call TRBD1 (6 bases). In germline, CDR1 is MNHEY, CDR2 SVGAGI. V dropped 6 bases and J dropped 2 bases, with 17 bases sitting between them. The CDR3 consists of 15 residues. The CDR3 DNA follows: TGTGCCAGCAGACGGAGTACGGGACACCCCTACGAGCAGTACTTC. Amino acids: CASRRSTGHPYEQYF.

This chain connects TRBV15 to TRBJ1-2; no clear D gene. The CDR3 loop spans 14 amino acids. CDR1 is LNHNV, CDR2 YYDKDF, per germline (reference sequence). The V end lost 0 bases, the J end lost 4 bases, and 9 bases lay between the germline ends. Here the CDR3 reads CATSRDRGGYGYTF. In DNA, the CDR3 is TGTGCCACCAGCAGAGACCGGGGAGGCTATGGCTACACCTTC.

The chain combines TRBV28 with TRBJ2-5, with D perhaps matching TRBD1 (5 bases). Trimming left V 4 bases short and J 7 bases short, with 16 bases between. The CDR3 is 14 residues long. Per germline, CDR1 MDHEN and CDR2 SYDVKM. The CDR3 here is CASSWGPPKGTQYF. The CDR3 coding sequence is TGTGCCAGCAGTTGGGGCCCCCCGAAAGGGACCCAGTACTTC.

This sequence joins TRBV3-1 (or the pseudogene TRBV3-2) and TRBJ2-3, with 15 bases aligning to TRBD2. This CDR3 region has 16 residues. V gave up 6 bases and J gave up 4 bases; unmatched junction bases: 5. CDR1 and CDR2 from the germline V gene are LGHDT and YNNKEL (reference sequence). CDR3 protein: CASSRTSGRGADTQYF. In DNA form, the CDR3 reads TGTGCCAGCAGTCGGACTAGCGGGAGGGGCGCAGATACGCAGTATTTT.

The chain employs TRBV2 and TRBJ1-2; D might be TRBD1 (6 bases). Germline CDR1 reads SNHLY; CDR2 reads FYNNEI. This CDR3 spans 13 amino acids. V lost 11 bases and J lost 6, with 19 bases in between. The chain's CDR3 is CAFEPPGQDGYTF. The DNA for the CDR3 is TGTGCCTTTGAGCCCCCGGGACAAGATGGCTACACCTTC.

The V call is TRBV28, the J call TRBJ1-2; 12 bases line up with TRBD1. CDR3 size: 15 residues. Germline V gives CDR1 MDHEN, CDR2 SYDVKM. The ends lost 2 bases at V and 7 bases at J; junction bases unmatched: 5. The CDR3 DNA is TGTGCCAGCAGTTTAAGGGACAGGGGGCTTGGTGGCTACACCTTC. Encoded protein: CASSLRDRGLGGYTF.

The chain combines TRBV7-3 with TRBJ2-1; weak D call: TRBD1 (5 bases). The CDR3 length is 17 residues. CDR1 and CDR2 (germline): SGHTA, FQGTGA. V was cut by 5 bases and J by 6 bases, with 23 bases left in between. Here the CDR3 reads CASSPKGYRGDVNEQFF. Written as DNA, the CDR3 is TGTGCCAGCAGCCCCAAAGGGTATAGGGGCGACGTCAATGAGCAGTTCTTC.

This clone was detected only once. This chain joins TRBV29-1 and TRBJ2-7, with 9 bases aligning to TRBD1. With 6 bases clipped from V and 1 base from J, the junction kept 7 bases outside the gene matches. Germline CDR1 is SQVTM and CDR2 is ANQGSEA. The CDR3 is 14 amino acids. This CDR3 is CSVAGTGRSYEQYF. Here the CDR3 DNA reads TGCAGCGTGGCCGGGACAGGGAGGTCCTACGAGCAGTACTTC.

The chain joins TRBV11-2 to TRBJ2-2; possibly TRBD2 for D (6 bases). Germline V gene lookup returns CDR1 SGHAT and CDR2 FQNNGV. CDR3 length: 15 residues. The ends were cut back, 2 bases at V and 7 bases at J, with 14 bases in the middle. CDR3 sequence: CASSLRPGGGGELFF. CDR3 nucleotide sequence: TGTGCCAGCAGCTTAAGGCCCGGGGGAGGCGGGGAGCTGTTTTTT.

The chain uses TRBV7-9 and TRBJ2-2; D is uncertain. CDR1 is SEHNR, CDR2 FQNEAQ, per germline (reference sequence). This CDR3 region has 13 residues. Trimming stripped 5 bases from V and 4 bases from J, with 8 bases between. As DNA, the CDR3 is TGTGCCAGCAGCCCCCGACTCACCGGGGAGCTGTTTTTT. As protein: CASSPRLTGELFF.

This clone was seen a single time. The rearrangement joins TRBV5-1 to TRBJ2-3, with 9 positions matching TRBD2. The CDR3 loop spans 17 amino acids. The V gene end was trimmed by 7 bases and the J gene end by 2 bases; junction bases not matched to a gene: 14. Per the germline V gene, CDR1 is SGHRS and CDR2 is YFSETQ. The CDR3 nucleotides read TGCGCCAGCGGACCTGAAATAGCGGGGGAATTCACAGATACGCAGTATTTT. This codes for CASGPEIAGEFTDTQYF.

The chain joins TRBV6-5 to TRBJ1-1, with TRBD1 as a possible D gene (5 bases). The CDR3 has 14 amino acids. Germline V gene data show CDR1 as MNHEY and CDR2 as SVGAGI. V gave up 10 bases and J gave up 1 base, with 16 bases separating them. In DNA, the CDR3 is TGTGCCATCGCCCGGTCTGGACAGAACACTGAAGCTTTCTTT. This encodes CAIARSGQNTEAFF.

This sequence joins TRBV4-1 and TRBJ2-1; the match to TRBD2 covers 8 bases. V trimming: 0 bases; J trimming: 9 bases; junction bases outside the gene matches: 7. The CDR3 length is 15 residues. Per the germline V gene, CDR1 is MGHRA and CDR2 is YSYEKL. In nucleotides, the CDR3 is TGCGCCAGCAGCCAAGATAGACTAGCGTCCGGTGAGCAGTTCTTC. Encoded protein: CASSQDRLASGEQFF.

The rearrangement links TRBV28 to TRBJ2-1; D might be TRBD2 (5 bases). CDR1 and CDR2 from the germline V gene are MDHEN and SYDVKM. Trimming left V 8 bases short and J 4 bases short, with 15 bases between. This CDR3 has 14 residues. CDR3 coding DNA: TGTGCCAGCTTCACTGACGGGAATTACAATGAGCAGTTCTTC. It yields the protein CASFTDGNYNEQFF.

This clone was observed a handful of times. The rearrangement links TRBV11-2 to TRBJ1-5, with 10 bases fitting TRBD1. Trimming cost V 0 bases and J 7 bases; bases outside gene matches: 6. The germline gives CDR1 SGHAT, CDR2 FQNNGV. The CDR3 is made up of 16 amino acids. The CDR3 reads CASSLDRGTGDQPQHF. CDR3 DNA: TGTGCCAGCAGCTTAGATAGGGGGACAGGGGACCAGCCCCAGCATTTT. The whole variable domain, filled in from reference TRBV11-2 and TRBJ1-5, reads EAGVAQSPRYKIIEKRQSVAFWCNPISGHATLYWYQQILGQGPKLLIQFQNNGVVDDSQLPKDRFSAERLKGVDSTLKIQPAKLEDSAVYLCASSLDRGTGDQPQHFGDGTRLSIL.